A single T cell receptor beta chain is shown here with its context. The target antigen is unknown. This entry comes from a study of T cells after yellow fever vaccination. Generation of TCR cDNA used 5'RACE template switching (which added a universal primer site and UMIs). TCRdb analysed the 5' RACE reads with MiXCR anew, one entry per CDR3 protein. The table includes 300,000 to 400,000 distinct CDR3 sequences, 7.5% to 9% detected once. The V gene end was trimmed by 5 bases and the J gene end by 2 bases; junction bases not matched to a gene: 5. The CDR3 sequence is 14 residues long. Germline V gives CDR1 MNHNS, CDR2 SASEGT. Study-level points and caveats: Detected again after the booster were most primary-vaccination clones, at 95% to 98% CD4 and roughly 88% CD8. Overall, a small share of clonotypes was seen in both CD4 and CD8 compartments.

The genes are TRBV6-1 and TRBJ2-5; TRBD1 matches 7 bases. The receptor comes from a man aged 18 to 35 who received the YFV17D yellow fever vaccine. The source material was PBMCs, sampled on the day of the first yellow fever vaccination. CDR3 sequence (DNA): TGTGCCAGCAGTACCGGACAGGTTCAAGAGACCCAGTACTTC. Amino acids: CASSTGQVQETQYF.